Listed here is a single TCR beta chain. The cohort comprised adults aged roughly 18 to 90 years residing in approximately 22 US areas. This entry is derived from a study of blood T cell repertoires in COVID-19. Germline V gene sequence: CDR1 PRHDT, CDR2 FYEKMQ (reference sequence). Trimming pared 4 bases from V and 3 bases from J, leaving 6 bases between. The CDR3 is 12 residues long. Clones were read by immunoSEQ multiplex PCR, and TCRdb kept only the in-frame ones, dropping some. The sample yields around 330,000 clones, 87% seen once. Sequencing was done on a sample of PBMCs or T cells enriched from blood (not recorded which). This receptor was identified in a woman between 18 and 30 years old who had recovered from COVID-19. The V gene is TRBV13, the J gene TRBJ1-1, with unresolved D. The CDR3 bases are TGTGCCAGCAGCTCACCGGACACTGAAGCTTTCTTT. The encoded protein is CASSSPDTEAFF.